The next 5 T cell receptor beta chains were all read from a single sample in a study of cytomegalovirus exposure and HLA in healthy donors. Researchers ran the PCR with 60 Vbeta and 13 Jbeta primers. This table comes from immunoSEQ multiplex PCR, and its TCRdb copy is limited to in-frame clones, with some not included. The table shows around 150,000 clones, with roughly three quarters occurring only once. Sequenced material: PBMCs. These receptors came from a man aged 30-40 years in good health and CMV-seronegative.

This clone was seen once. The CDR3 DNA reads as TGTGCCATCAGTGAGTCAACCAGGGGAGTCAACACTGAAGCTTTCTTT. Encoded protein: CAISESTRGVNTEAFF. This sequence joins TRBV10-3 and TRBJ1-1, with D perhaps matching TRBD1 (6 bases). The ends were cut back, 0 bases at V and 2 bases at J, with 13 bases in the middle. CDR3 length equals 16 residues. CDR1 ENHRY and CDR2 SYGVKD come from the germline V gene.

This sequence joins TRBV25-1 and TRBJ2-2; TRBD1 matches at 10 bases. Germline assignment: CDR1 MGHDK and CDR2 SYGVNS. V trimming: 4 bases; J trimming: 3 bases; junction bases outside the gene matches: 5. CDR3 length: 16 residues. For the CDR3, the DNA is TGTGCCAGCAGTGGGCGGACAGGGGGTTACACCGGGGAGCTGTTTTTT. It translates to CASSGRTGGYTGELFF.

V gene TRBV5-1 combines with J gene TRBJ2-7; a weak D match, TRBD2 (6 bases). The length of the CDR3 is 16 residues. The V end was cut by 4 bases, the J end by 3 bases, with 20 bases between. Per germline, CDR1 SGHRS and CDR2 YFSETQ. The CDR3 DNA sequence: TGCGCCAGCAGCCCTCAAGGAGGCGGGACCCTCTACGAGCAGTACTTC. It codes for CASSPQGGGTLYEQYF.

The V and J genes are TRBV2 and TRBJ2-3; 9 nucleotides line up with TRBD2. The CDR3 contains 15 residues. The V gene's germline CDR1 is SNHLY and CDR2 FYNNEI. The V segment lost 7 bases and the J segment 2 bases; nucleotides outside the gene matches: 7. CDR3 DNA: TGTGCCAGCATTAAGTCTAGCGGGAACACAGATACGCAGTATTTT. Protein: CASIKSSGNTDTQYF.

This chain links TRBV5-5 with TRBJ2-7; 9 bases are a match to TRBD1. There are 15 residues in the CDR3. The germline V gene has CDR1 SGHKS and CDR2 YYEKEE (reference sequence). Trimming took 0 bases from V and 3 from J; bases not matched to a gene: 4. CDR3 in amino acids: CASSLGGTGRYEQYF. The CDR3 DNA follows: TGTGCCAGCAGCTTGGGAGGGACAGGGCGCTACGAGCAGTACTTC.